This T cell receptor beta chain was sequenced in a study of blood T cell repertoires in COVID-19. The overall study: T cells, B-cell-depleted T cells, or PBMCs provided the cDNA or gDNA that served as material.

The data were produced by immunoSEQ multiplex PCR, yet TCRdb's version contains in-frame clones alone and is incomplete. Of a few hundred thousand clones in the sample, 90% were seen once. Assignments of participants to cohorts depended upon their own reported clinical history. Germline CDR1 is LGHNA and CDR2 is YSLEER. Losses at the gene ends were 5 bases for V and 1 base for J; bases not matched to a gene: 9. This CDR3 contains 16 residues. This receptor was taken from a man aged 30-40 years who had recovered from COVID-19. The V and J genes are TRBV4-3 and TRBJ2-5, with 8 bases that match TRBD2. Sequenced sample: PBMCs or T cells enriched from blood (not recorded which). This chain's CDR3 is CASSLTAGGLQETQYF. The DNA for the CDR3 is TGCGCCAGCAGCTTGACGGCGGGGGGACTCCAAGAGACCCAGTACTTC.